This TCR beta chain was captured in a study of cytomegalovirus exposure and HLA in healthy donors. Study as a whole: Of all 398 donors who were genotyped, roughly 81% belonged to the Caucasian-associated ancestry cluster.

Researchers ran the PCR with 60 Vbeta and 13 Jbeta primers. TCRdb keeps only in-frame clones here, not all; method: immunoSEQ multiplex PCR. There are roughly 150,000 clones in the sample; 75% occur only once, and roughly 10% lies in the top ten. Material: PBMCs. The receptor was isolated from a man between 18 and 29 years old in good health and CMV-seropositive.

In DNA form, the CDR3 reads TGTGCCAGCAGCCCACACGCTAGTATTCGCGAGCAGTTCTTC. It codes for CASSPHASIREQFF. The gene calls are TRBV9 and TRBJ2-1; D is unclear. V was shortened by 4 bases and J by 10 bases, with 18 bases between the two germline ends. CDR1 and CDR2 from the germline V gene are SGDLS and YYNGEE. The CDR3 covers 14 residues. Using reference TRBV9 and TRBJ2-1 for the parts outside the CDR3, the full variable domain is DSGVTQTPKHLITATGQRVTLRCSPRSGDLSVYWYQQSLDQGLQFLIQYYNGEERAKGNILERFSAQQFPDLHSELNLSSLELGDSALYFCASSPHASIREQFFGPGTRLTVL.